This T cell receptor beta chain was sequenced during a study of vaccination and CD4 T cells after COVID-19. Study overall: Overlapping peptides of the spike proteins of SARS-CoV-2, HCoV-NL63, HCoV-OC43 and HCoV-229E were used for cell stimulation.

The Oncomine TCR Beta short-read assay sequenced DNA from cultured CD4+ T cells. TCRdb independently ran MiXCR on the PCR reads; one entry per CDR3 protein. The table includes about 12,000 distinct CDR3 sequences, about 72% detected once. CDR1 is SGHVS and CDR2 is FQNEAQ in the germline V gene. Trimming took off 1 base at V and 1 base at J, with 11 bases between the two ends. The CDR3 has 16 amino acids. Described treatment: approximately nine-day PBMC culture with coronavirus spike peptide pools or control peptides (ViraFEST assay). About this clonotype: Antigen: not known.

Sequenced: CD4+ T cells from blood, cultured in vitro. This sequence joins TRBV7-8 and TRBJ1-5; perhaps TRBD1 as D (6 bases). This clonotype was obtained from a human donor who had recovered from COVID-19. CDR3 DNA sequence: TGTGCCAGCAGCTTAGAAGGGGGGTTGAGCAATCAGCCCCAGCATTTT. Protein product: CASSLEGGLSNQPQHF.